A single sample is the source of the 27 T cell receptor beta chains below, sequenced in a study of T cells and copy number aberrations in small-cell lung cancer. Using immunoSEQ multiplex PCR, the repertoire was profiled, and TCRdb retains in-frame clones only, with some absent. The sample records a few thousand clones, approximately 82% being singletons. Sequenced material: normal tissue next to the tumor. Receptors were obtained from a man in his 70s with small cell lung cancer.

This clone was found once. CDR3 sequence reads: CSASQAVGTEAFF. CDR3 sequence (DNA): TGCAGCGCTTCACAGGCGGTTGGCACTGAAGCTTTCTTT. V and J are TRBV29-1 and TRBJ1-1, with TRBD1 as a possible D gene (5 bases). The ends were cut back, 7 bases at V and 4 bases at J, with 16 bases in the middle. The CDR3 is 13 residues long. Germline CDR1 SQVTM, CDR2 ANQGSEA.

The chain employs TRBV28 and TRBJ2-7; D is perhaps TRBD1 or TRBD2 (6 bases each). The CDR3 has 12 residues. V gave up 1 base and J gave up 8 bases, with 9 bases separating them. The germline gives CDR1 MDHEN, CDR2 SYDVKM. DNA of the CDR3: TGTGCCAGCAGTTTATTACGGGGGCAGCAGTACTTC. This translates into CASSLLRGQQYF.

The rearrangement links TRBV5-1 to TRBJ2-1; D is perhaps TRBD2 (6 bases). V was clipped by 0 bases and J by 10 bases, with 8 bases between them. The CDR3 runs 12 residues. Per the germline V gene, CDR1 is SGHRS and CDR2 is YFSETQ. Here the CDR3 reads CASSLGGREQFF. The CDR3, as DNA: TGCGCCAGCAGCTTGGGAGGGAGGGAGCAGTTCTTC.

The chain couples TRBV29-1 to TRBJ2-1; 8 nucleotides match TRBD1. From germline, CDR1 is SQVTM and CDR2 ANQGSEA. With 7 bases clipped from V and 5 bases from J, the junction kept 7 bases outside the gene matches. The CDR3 has 13 amino acids. In nucleotides, the CDR3 is TGCAGCGCTAGGACAGGGACGAACAATGAGCAGTTCTTC. This codes for CSARTGTNNEQFF.

The chain couples TRBV7-6 to TRBJ1-4; possibly TRBD1 for D (5 bases). The CDR3 has 14 amino acids. Trimming pared 7 bases from V and 0 bases from J, leaving 9 bases between. The germline V gene encodes CDR1 SGHVS and CDR2 FNYEAQ. CDR3 in DNA: TGTGCCAGCACCCCACAGGCAACTAATGAAAAACTGTTTTTT. This translates into CASTPQATNEKLFF.

This clone appeared a few times. The gene calls are TRBV9 and TRBJ2-4, with TRBD1 matching 9 bases. Losses at the gene ends were 2 bases for V and 6 bases for J; bases not matched to a gene: 9. Germline loops: CDR1 SGDLS, CDR2 YYNGEE. CDR3 length: 16 amino acids. The CDR3 loop reads CASSVTGGAGGNIQYF. The CDR3 DNA reads TGTGCCAGCAGCGTTACAGGGGGCGCAGGGGGAAACATTCAGTACTTC.

This chain connects TRBV20-1 to TRBJ2-6; D unresolved. The CDR3 consists of 10 residues. Germline V gene lookup returns CDR1 DFQATT and CDR2 SNEGSKA (reference sequence). V was trimmed by 5 bases and J by 4 bases, leaving 0 bases between them. As DNA, the CDR3 is TGCAGTGCTGGGGCCAACGTCCTGACTTTC. Its protein product is CSAGANVLTF.

V gene TRBV7-2 combines with J gene TRBJ2-5; no reliable D call. The V end was cut by 5 bases, the J end by 5 bases, with 21 bases between. Germline values: CDR1 SGHTA, CDR2 FQGNSA. The CDR3 sequence is 16 residues long. CDR3 loop: CASSPQPGSVRETQYF. Here the CDR3 DNA reads TGTGCCAGCAGCCCCCAGCCGGGTTCAGTACGGGAGACCCAGTACTTC.

The chain couples TRBV7-9 to TRBJ2-2; no reliable D call. Trimming stripped 0 bases from V and 3 bases from J, with 8 bases between. From germline, CDR1 is SEHNR and CDR2 FQNEAQ (reference sequence). This CDR3 has 15 residues. CDR3 protein: CASSLAAYYTGELFF. CDR3 DNA: TGTGCCAGCAGCTTAGCGGCCTACTACACCGGGGAGCTGTTTTTT. Looking up the rest from reference TRBV7-9 and TRBJ2-2 gives the full variable domain: DTGVSQNPRHKITKRGQNVTFRCDPISEHNRLYWYRQTLGQGPEFLTYFQNEAQLEKSRLLSDRFSAERPKGSFSTLEIQRTEQGDSAMYLCASSLAAYYTGELFFGEGSRLTVL.

This clone was counted once. V and J are TRBV29-1 and TRBJ2-2, with TRBD1 identical over 8 bases. The germline V gene has CDR1 SQVTM and CDR2 ANQGSEA. The trim removed 6 bases at V and 6 bases at J, leaving 9 bases unmatched. This CDR3 is built from 14 residues. CDR3 nucleotide sequence: TGCAGCGTCTCGGGACAGGCCTCGGCCGGGGAGCTGTTTTTT. Protein: CSVSGQASAGELFF.

The chain links TRBV19 to TRBJ1-5; the D gene is possibly TRBD1 (6 bases). The CDR3 runs to 16 residues. Trimming took 3 bases from V and 2 from J, leaving 14 bases between them. Germline values: CDR1 LNHDA, CDR2 SQIVND (reference sequence). DNA for the CDR3: TGTGCCAGTAGTATGGGCAGGGGTCTGGGCAATCAGCCCCAGCATTTT. Protein sequence: CASSMGRGLGNQPQHF.

The genes are TRBV15 and TRBJ1-2; 11 nucleotides match TRBD1. Germline V gene data show CDR1 as LNHNV and CDR2 as YYDKDF (reference sequence). The CDR3 extends over 17 amino acids. V shed 2 bases, J shed 4 bases, and the junction held 9 bases outside the gene matches. The CDR3 nucleotides read TGTGCCACCAGCAGACCCCCGGGACAGGGGGTATCCTATGGCTACACCTTC. The encoded protein is CATSRPPGQGVSYGYTF.

The sample holds one count of this clone. The V and J genes are TRBV7-8 and TRBJ1-1, with a possible D match to TRBD1 (6 bases). V shed 4 bases and J shed 1 base, with 13 bases lying between them. Per germline, CDR1 SGHVS and CDR2 FQNEAQ. The CDR3 consists of 15 residues. Written as DNA, the CDR3 is TGTGCCAGCAGCTACGGACAGCTACAGAACACTGAAGCTTTCTTT. Translated: CASSYGQLQNTEAFF. The full variable domain, with the rest looked up from reference TRBV7-8 and TRBJ1-1, is GAGVSQSPRYKVAKRGQDVALRCDPISGHVSLFWYQQALGQGPEFLTYFQNEAQLDKSGLPSDRFFAERPEGSVSTLKIQRTQQEDSAVYLCASSYGQLQNTEAFFGQGTRLTVV.

The chain links TRBV10-1 to TRBJ2-7; D not certain. This CDR3 has 13 amino acids. V lost 0 bases and J 3 bases, leaving 6 bases between the germline ends. The V gene's germline CDR1 is WNHNN and CDR2 SYGVQD (reference sequence). This CDR3 is CASSESNGYEQYF. In nucleotides, the CDR3 is TGCGCCAGCAGTGAGTCGAACGGCTACGAGCAGTACTTC.

Worth noting for this clone: Sequence at one end of the junction differs from germline and may be a read error. The rearrangement joins TRBV30 to TRBJ1-3; TRBD1 is a possible D gene (6 bases). Germline values: CDR1 GTSNPN, CDR2 SVGIG (reference sequence). The CDR3 extends over 19 amino acids. Here the CDR3 reads CVWSVREGEWRASGNTIYF. The CDR3 region has the DNA TGTGTCTGGAGCGTCAGGGAGGGGGAATGGAGGGCTTCTGGAAACACCATATATTTT.

The chain combines TRBV19 with TRBJ1-2, with D maybe TRBD1 (5 bases). CDR1 is LNHDA, CDR2 SQIVND, per germline (reference sequence). The CDR3 sequence is 12 residues long. Trimming took off 5 bases at V and 7 bases at J, with 11 bases between the two ends. CDR3 DNA: TGTGCCAGTAGTCCCCGGGACGGTGGCTACACCTTC. It codes for CASSPRDGGYTF.

This rearrangement joins TRBV10-3 to TRBJ1-1; no definite D call. The CDR3 runs to 14 residues. Trimming cost V 3 bases and J 0 bases, with 8 bases left between them. Germline-derived CDR1 and CDR2 are ENHRY and SYGVKD. Here the CDR3 reads CAISEGILNTEAFF. For the CDR3, the DNA is TGTGCCATCAGTGAAGGCATCTTGAACACTGAAGCTTTCTTT.

The V and J genes are TRBV19 and TRBJ1-5; the match to TRBD1 covers 8 bases. The CDR3 loop spans 15 amino acids. Trimming at V came to 6 bases and at J to 6 bases, leaving 10 bases not matched to a gene. The germline CDR1 and CDR2 sequences are LNHDA and SQIVND (reference sequence). The CDR3 protein is CASRSPGGAGQPQHF. The DNA of the CDR3 is TGTGCCAGTAGAAGCCCAGGGGGCGCGGGTCAGCCCCAGCATTTT.

This chain joins TRBV18 and TRBJ2-5; 8 bases agree with TRBD1. J was trimmed by 2 bases and V by 3 bases; bases with no gene match: 2. The CDR3 loop spans 14 amino acids. The germline V gene encodes CDR1 KGHSH and CDR2 LQKENI. This chain's CDR3 is CASSPRDRQETQYF. DNA for the CDR3: TGTGCCAGCTCACCCCGGGACAGGCAAGAGACCCAGTACTTC.

V gene TRBV9 combines with J gene TRBJ2-1; no reliable D call. The CDR3 totals 15 residues. Germline V gene data show CDR1 as SGDLS and CDR2 as YYNGEE. Trimming shortened V by 4 bases and J by 3 bases, and 14 bases separated the two germline ends. The CDR3 DNA is TGTGCCAGCAGCACGACCCGCGACAACTACAATGAGCAGTTCTTC. It encodes CASSTTRDNYNEQFF. The full variable domain, completed using reference TRBV9 and TRBJ2-1, is DSGVTQTPKHLITATGQRVTLRCSPRSGDLSVYWYQQSLDQGLQFLIQYYNGEERAKGNILERFSAQQFPDLHSELNLSSLELGDSALYFCASSTTRDNYNEQFFGPGTRLTVL.

The gene calls are TRBV6-5 and TRBJ1-5; 10 bases match TRBD1. The junction had 5 bases not matched to a gene; V was cut back by 5 bases and J by 7 bases. CDR3 length: 14 residues. Germline CDR1 MNHEY, CDR2 SVGAGI. As DNA, the CDR3 is TGTGCCAGCAGTGCCGGGACAGGGGAACAGCCCCAGCATTTT. This encodes CASSAGTGEQPQHF.

The rearrangement uses TRBV6-5 and TRBJ1-6, with TRBD1 as a possible D gene (5 bases). CDR1 and CDR2 (germline): MNHEY, SVGAGI. The CDR3 extends over 15 amino acids. V dropped 4 bases and J dropped 13 bases, with 20 bases sitting between them. The CDR3 DNA sequence: TGTGCCAGCAGTTTCGGCTCGGGGCAAAAATCCCCCCTCCACTTT. Translated, it gives CASSFGSGQKSPLHF.

This chain joins TRBV5-1 and TRBJ2-3, with TRBD2 identical over 7 bases. The CDR3 loop spans 13 amino acids. V shed 1 base and J 14 bases; nucleotides not matched to a gene: 10. Germline V gene data show CDR1 as SGHRS and CDR2 as YFSETQ. CDR3 loop: CASSLIWRERWYF. CDR3 DNA sequence: TGCGCCAGCAGCTTGATCTGGCGGGAGAGGTGGTATTTT.

In the case of this clone: A clone one base away is much larger, so this may be a read error. Within the sample, other DNA sequences also encode this same CDR3. This sequence joins TRBV27 and TRBJ2-4; 9 bases map to TRBD2. CDR3 length equals 15 residues. CDR1 MNHEY and CDR2 SMNVEV come from the germline V gene (reference sequence). V lost 6 bases, J lost 0 bases, and 3 bases stayed unmatched. CDR3: CASRKAGGAKNIQYF. CDR3 DNA: TGTGCCAGCAGAAAAGCGGGAGGAGCCAAAAACATTCAGTACTTC.

The rearrangement links TRBV2 to TRBJ1-3; no definite D call. The germline V and J ends were trimmed by 4 bases and 0 bases, with 7 bases remaining between them. The CDR3 length is 14 residues. Germline CDR1 and CDR2: SNHLY and FYNNEI. This chain's CDR3 is CASSGRSSGNTIYF. Written as DNA, the CDR3 is TGTGCCAGCAGTGGCCGGTCCTCTGGAAACACCATATATTTT. The full variable domain, in which reference TRBV2 and TRBJ1-3 provide the parts outside the CDR3, is EPEVTQTPSHQVTQMGQEVILRCVPISNHLYFYWYRQILGQKVEFLVSFYNNEISEKSEIFDDQFSVERPDGSNFTLKIRSTKLEDSAMYFCASSGRSSGNTIYFGEGSWLTVV.

The chain employs TRBV30 and TRBJ1-5; tentatively, D is TRBD1 (6 bases). The CDR3 covers 14 residues. Germline loops: CDR1 GTSNPN, CDR2 SVGIG (reference sequence). V shed 5 bases and J shed 6 bases, with 17 bases lying between them. This CDR3 reads CAWGADTGIQPQHF. The CDR3 nucleotides read TGTGCCTGGGGCGCGGACACAGGGATTCAGCCCCAGCATTTT. The complete variable domain, with remaining parts taken from reference TRBV30 and TRBJ1-5, reads SQTIHQWPATLVQPVGSPLSLECTVEGTSNPNLYWYRQAAGRGLQLLFYSVGIGQISSEVPQNLSASRPQDRQFILSSKKLLLSDSGFYLCAWGADTGIQPQHFGDGTRLSIL.

The sample holds one count of this clone. This chain joins TRBV7-9 and TRBJ2-1; the D is unclear. Deletions cut 1 base from V and 13 bases from J, with 14 bases between. The CDR3 spans 13 residues. Germline V gene sequence: CDR1 SEHNR, CDR2 FQNEAQ (reference sequence). CDR3 nucleotide sequence: TGTGCCAGCAGCTTAGGGCAGGTGTTTTCACAGTTCTTC. It codes for CASSLGQVFSQFF.